Listed below are T cell receptor beta chains from one sample, sequenced in a study of T-cell memory formation after mild COVID-19. Via MiXCR, TCRdb re-called the 5' RACE reads, giving one row per CDR3 protein. The sample carries around 530,000 distinct CDR3 sequences, about a fifth recorded once. The sequenced sample was PBMCs or a T cell subset sorted from them (not recorded which). These receptor sequences come from an adult woman who had mild COVID-19 (a few samples of this study predate the infection). Cell type and time point are not known. The CDR3 runs from the conserved cysteine through the conserved F or W. The D gene is left open where the match is weak. The size field is filled for only some rows; it gives once, few, many or a size class.

J: TRBJ2-2; V: TRBV4-3; size: few; D: -; CDR3: CASSHPPDRNTGELFF; DNA: TGCGCCAGCAGCCATCCACCCGACAGGAACACCGGGGAGCTGTTTTTT
J: TRBJ2-7; V: TRBV5-1; size: -; D: TRBD1; CDR3: CASTWDRGTGEQYF; DNA: TGCGCCAGCACCTGGGACAGGGGGACGGGCGAGCAGTACTTC
J: TRBJ1-2; V: TRBV5-8; size: -; D: TRBD1; CDR3: CASSSGTGATDYGYTF; DNA: TGTGCCAGCAGCTCCGGGACAGGGGCGACTGACTATGGCTACACCTTC
J: TRBJ1-5; V: TRBV15; size: -; D: -; CDR3: CATSREAGTGSQPQHF; DNA: TGTGCCACCAGCAGGGAGGCAGGGACGGGGAGTCAGCCCCAGCATTTT
J: TRBJ1-2; V: TRBV6-2/TRBV6-3; size: few; D: TRBD1; CDR3: CASRQGAGNYGYTF; DNA: TGTGCCAGCAGACAGGGGGCCGGGAACTATGGCTACACCTTC
J: TRBJ2-5; V: TRBV20-1; size: -; D: -; CDR3: CSARGGADETQYF; DNA: TGCAGTGCTAGAGGGGGGGCTGATGAGACCCAGTACTTC
J: TRBJ1-2; V: TRBV5-5; size: once; D: -; CDR3: CASSLAQFNYGYTF; DNA: TGTGCCAGCAGCTTGGCCCAGTTTAACTATGGCTACACCTTC
J: TRBJ2-3; V: TRBV30; size: few; D: -; CDR3: CAWRGRTDTQYF; DNA: TGTGCCTGGAGGGGCCGCACAGATACGCAGTATTTT
J: TRBJ1-6; V: TRBV20-1; size: -; D: -; CDR3: CSAKTLPKDSPLHF; DNA: TGCAGTGCTAAAACACTGCCCAAGGATTCACCCCTCCACTTT
J: TRBJ2-1; V: TRBV25-1; size: once; D: TRBD2; CDR3: CASSGTLAGVGNEQFF; DNA: TGTGCCAGCAGTGGGACACTAGCGGGAGTAGGCAATGAGCAGTTCTTC
J: TRBJ2-3; V: TRBV7-9; size: -; D: TRBD2; CDR3: CASSLGTSGRSDTQYF; DNA: TGTGCCAGCAGCCTTGGGACTAGCGGGAGGTCAGATACGCAGTATTTT
J: TRBJ2-6; V: TRBV20-1; size: many; D: -; CDR3: CSATRWGETGANVLTF; DNA: TGCAGTGCTACTCGGTGGGGGGAAACTGGGGCCAACGTCCTGACTTTC
J: TRBJ1-1; V: TRBV12-3/TRBV12-4; size: -; D: -; CDR3: CASRVGGLMNTEAFF; DNA: TGTGCCAGCAGGGTGGGGGGGCTGATGAACACTGAAGCTTTCTTT
J: TRBJ2-1; V: TRBV10-3; size: -; D: -; CDR3: CAISESISSEQFF; DNA: TGTGCCATCAGTGAGTCGATATCGTCTGAGCAGTTCTTC
J: TRBJ2-7; V: TRBV7-9; size: few; D: TRBD2; CDR3: CASSEGLAVYEQYF; DNA: TGTGCCAGCAGCGAAGGACTAGCGGTTTACGAGCAGTACTTC
J: TRBJ2-5; V: TRBV7-3; size: few; D: TRBD2; CDR3: CASRASGEETQYF; DNA: TGTGCCAGCCGGGCTAGCGGGGAAGAGACCCAGTACTTC
J: TRBJ2-7; V: TRBV9; size: -; D: TRBD1; CDR3: CASSEHPGQGIYEQYF; DNA: TGTGCCAGCAGCGAACATCCGGGACAGGGAATCTACGAGCAGTACTTC
J: TRBJ2-3; V: TRBV5-1; size: few; D: TRBD2; CDR3: CASRRTSGSTDTQYF; DNA: TGCGCCAGCAGGCGGACTAGCGGGAGCACAGATACGCAGTATTTT
J: TRBJ2-7; V: TRBV9; size: few; D: TRBD1; CDR3: CASSVAAQGLYEQYF; DNA: TGTGCCAGCAGCGTAGCGGCACAGGGGTTATACGAGCAGTACTTC
J: TRBJ1-1; V: TRBV28; size: -; D: TRBD1; CDR3: CASSSGGPNLGTEAFF; DNA: TGTGCCAGCAGTTCAGGGGGACCAAACCTAGGCACTGAAGCTTTCTTT
J: TRBJ1-1; V: TRBV18; size: few; D: -; CDR3: CASSPNQGSTEAFF; DNA: TGTGCCAGCTCACCGAACCAGGGGTCCACTGAAGCTTTCTTT
J: TRBJ1-2; V: TRBV7-9; size: -; D: TRBD1; CDR3: CASSFPGQGADGYTF; DNA: TGTGCCAGCAGCTTCCCGGGACAGGGGGCTGATGGCTACACCTTC
J: TRBJ2-3; V: TRBV24-1; size: few; D: -; CDR3: CATSLADTQYF; DNA: TGTGCCACCAGTTTAGCGGATACGCAGTATTTT
J: TRBJ1-2; V: TRBV27; size: -; D: -; CDR3: CASSLSANYGYTF; DNA: TGTGCCAGCAGTTTGTCGGCTAACTATGGCTACACCTTC
J: TRBJ2-1; V: TRBV5-1; size: -; D: TRBD1; CDR3: CASSLRGQNNEQFF; DNA: TGCGCCAGCAGCTTAAGGGGACAGAACAATGAGCAGTTCTTC
J: TRBJ2-7; V: TRBV29-1; size: few; D: TRBD2; CDR3: CSVSSGSYEQYF; DNA: TGCAGCGTCTCCAGCGGGAGCTACGAGCAGTACTTC
J: TRBJ2-7; V: TRBV5-1; size: many; D: TRBD1; CDR3: CASSLGQGVYEQYF; DNA: TGCGCCAGCAGCCTCGGACAGGGAGTCTACGAGCAGTACTTC
J: TRBJ2-7; V: TRBV6-5; size: few; D: -; CDR3: CASSSWQGAGGEQYF; DNA: TGTGCCAGCAGTTCATGGCAGGGAGCTGGCGGCGAGCAGTACTTC
J: TRBJ2-2; V: TRBV9; size: few; D: TRBD2; CDR3: CASSVASGGVTGELFF; DNA: TGTGCCAGCAGCGTAGCCAGCGGGGGGGTCACCGGGGAGCTGTTTTTT
J: TRBJ2-1; V: TRBV5-1; size: many; D: -; CDR3: CASRLGESYNEQFF; DNA: TGCGCCAGCAGGCTTGGGGAATCCTACAATGAGCAGTTCTTC
J: TRBJ2-3; V: TRBV7-9; size: few; D: TRBD2; CDR3: CASRNLAGGADTQYF; DNA: TGTGCCAGCAGAAACCTAGCGGGAGGAGCAGATACGCAGTATTTT
J: TRBJ2-3; V: TRBV21-1; size: -; D: -; CDR3: CASSNVIEKSSTDTQYF; DNA: TGTGCCAGCAGCAACGTTATCGAGAAGTCTAGCACAGATACGCAGTATTTT
J: TRBJ2-3; V: TRBV12-3/TRBV12-4; size: -; D: -; CDR3: CASSFVGRTDTQYF; DNA: TGTGCCAGCAGTTTCGTGGGGCGCACAGATACGCAGTATTTT
J: TRBJ2-1; V: TRBV10-3; size: -; D: TRBD1; CDR3: CATSDRSDNEQFF; DNA: TGTGCCACCTCGGACAGGAGTGACAATGAGCAGTTCTTC
J: TRBJ2-7; V: TRBV18; size: few; D: -; CDR3: CASSPRSGGLPEQYF; DNA: TGTGCCAGCTCACCACGATCGGGGGGCCTTCCCGAGCAGTACTTC
J: TRBJ2-5; V: TRBV21-1; size: few; D: -; CDR3: CASSKALEQAYEETQYF; DNA: TGTGCCAGCAGCAAAGCTCTTGAACAGGCCTATGAAGAGACCCAGTACTTC
J: TRBJ2-7; V: TRBV3-1; size: -; D: -; CDR3: CASSQGHSFYEQYF; DNA: TGTGCCAGCAGCCAGGGACATAGCTTCTACGAGCAGTACTTC
J: TRBJ2-2; V: TRBV6-2/TRBV6-3; size: -; D: TRBD2; CDR3: CASRPGLASGELFF; DNA: TGTGCCAGCAGACCGGGACTAGCTTCCGGGGAGCTGTTTTTT
J: TRBJ1-1; V: TRBV5-5; size: few; D: TRBD1; CDR3: CASSQGVSVRQTEAFF; DNA: TGTGCCAGCAGCCAGGGGGTCAGCGTTAGGCAGACTGAAGCTTTCTTT
J: TRBJ2-6; V: TRBV12-3/TRBV12-4; size: -; D: TRBD1; CDR3: CASTHYKGSGGWSSGANVLTF; DNA: TGTGCCAGCACTCACTACAAAGGTTCAGGGGGCTGGAGCTCTGGGGCCAACGTCCTGACTTTC
J: TRBJ2-7; V: TRBV12-3/TRBV12-4; size: few; D: -; CDR3: CASSLALREQYF; DNA: TGTGCCAGCAGTTTGGCCCTCAGGGAGCAGTACTTC
J: TRBJ1-1; V: TRBV24-1; size: -; D: TRBD1; CDR3: CATRKGGAVTEAFF; DNA: TGTGCCACCAGAAAAGGGGGCGCGGTCACTGAAGCTTTCTTT
J: TRBJ2-7; V: TRBV5-1; size: few; D: -; CDR3: CASSLEARDPQPSYEQYF; DNA: TGCGCCAGCAGCTTGGAAGCGCGTGACCCCCAACCCTCCTACGAGCAGTACTTC
J: TRBJ1-1; V: TRBV20-1; size: -; D: -; CDR3: CSARLRRLQVNTEAFF; DNA: TGCAGTGCTCGTTTAAGGCGGCTTCAGGTCAACACTGAAGCTTTCTTT
J: TRBJ1-1; V: TRBV20-1; size: many; D: TRBD1; CDR3: CSARENPGQERAFF; DNA: TGCAGTGCTAGAGAAAACCCGGGACAGGAGAGGGCTTTCTTT
J: TRBJ2-7; V: TRBV27; size: few; D: -; CDR3: CASSYRSNYEQYF; DNA: TGTGCCAGCTCCTACCGATCCAACTACGAGCAGTACTTC
J: TRBJ1-4; V: TRBV14; size: -; D: TRBD1; CDR3: CASSPIGTVNEKLFF; DNA: TGTGCCAGCAGCCCGATAGGGACAGTTAATGAAAAACTGTTTTTT
J: TRBJ2-5; V: TRBV5-5; size: many; D: TRBD1; CDR3: CASSGGQGETQYF; DNA: TGTGCCAGCAGCGGTGGACAGGGAGAGACCCAGTACTTC
J: TRBJ1-1; V: TRBV29-1; size: few; D: TRBD1; CDR3: CSVVGQGNTEAFF; DNA: TGCAGCGTTGTCGGACAGGGGAACACTGAAGCTTTCTTT
J: TRBJ2-1; V: TRBV7-8; size: few; D: -; CDR3: CASSLEVANDEQFF; DNA: TGTGCCAGCAGCTTAGAGGTGGCTAATGATGAGCAGTTCTTC
J: TRBJ2-1; V: TRBV11-3; size: -; D: TRBD2; CDR3: CASSLGGLAGVSYNEQFF; DNA: TGTGCCAGCAGCTTAGGGGGTCTAGCGGGAGTTTCCTACAATGAGCAGTTCTTC
J: TRBJ2-7; V: TRBV28; size: -; D: TRBD1; CDR3: CASSITGTGSYEQYF; DNA: TGTGCCAGCAGTATTACCGGGACAGGGTCCTACGAGCAGTACTTC
J: TRBJ2-3; V: TRBV3-1; size: many; D: TRBD2; CDR3: CASSKTHPAGGNTDTQYF; DNA: TGTGCCAGCAGCAAGACCCACCCTGCGGGAGGTAACACAGATACGCAGTATTTT
J: TRBJ2-5; V: TRBV20-1; size: once; D: TRBD2; CDR3: CSAKWSGRGETQYF; DNA: TGCAGTGCTAAGTGGAGCGGGAGGGGTGAGACCCAGTACTTC
J: TRBJ2-5; V: TRBV4-1; size: few; D: -; CDR3: CASSQVGYQETQYF; DNA: TGCGCCAGCAGCCAAGTTGGTTACCAAGAGACCCAGTACTTC